This T cell receptor beta chain is drawn from a study of early T cells in non-severe SARS-CoV-2 infection. At the level of the study: Sequencing input comprised bulk RNA from unsorted whole blood; chain pairing was not available.

Individually, cDNA molecules had unique molecular identifiers attached to them. TCRdb passed the 5' RACE reads through MiXCR, listing each CDR3 protein once. In the table there are 69,000 or so distinct CDR3 sequences, 4.6% of which are singletons. General study results and limits: Anti-spike CD8 specificities were favored by VDJdb matching, whose results missed private and CD4 specificities.

This clonotype was found many times. The antigen is undetermined. This sequence originates from an adult who was a healthcare worker with PCR-confirmed SARS-CoV-2 infection or an uninfected control (not recorded which). The donor label of this sample is uncertain. The specimen was whole blood, collected at baseline.

In DNA, the CDR3 is TGTGCCAGCAGCTTTTCTACTAGCGGTCAGCCCCAGCATTTT. The encoded protein is CASSFSTSGQPQHF. The V and J genes are TRBV7-9 and TRBJ1-5; D is ambiguous. This CDR3 has 14 amino acids. The germline gives CDR1 SEHNR, CDR2 FQNEAQ (reference sequence). V lost 3 bases and J 6 bases, leaving 12 bases between the germline ends.